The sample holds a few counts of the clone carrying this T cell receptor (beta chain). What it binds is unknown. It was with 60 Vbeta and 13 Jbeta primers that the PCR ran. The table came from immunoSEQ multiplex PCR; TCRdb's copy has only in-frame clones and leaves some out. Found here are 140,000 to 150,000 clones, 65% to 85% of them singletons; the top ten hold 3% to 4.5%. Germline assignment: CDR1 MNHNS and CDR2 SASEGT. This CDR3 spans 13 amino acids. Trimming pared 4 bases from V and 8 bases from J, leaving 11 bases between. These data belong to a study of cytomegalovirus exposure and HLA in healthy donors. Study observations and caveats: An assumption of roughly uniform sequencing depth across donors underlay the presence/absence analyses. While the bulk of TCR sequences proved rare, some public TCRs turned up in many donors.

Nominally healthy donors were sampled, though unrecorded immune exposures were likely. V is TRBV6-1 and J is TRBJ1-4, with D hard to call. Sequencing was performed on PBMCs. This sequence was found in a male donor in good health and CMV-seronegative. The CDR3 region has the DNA TGTGCCAGCAGTGGAGGCCGGGTGGAAAAACTGTTTTTT. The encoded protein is CASSGGRVEKLFF.